This record concerns one T cell receptor (beta chain) sequence. This specimen belongs to a study of blood T cell repertoires in COVID-19. The overall study: Acute-phase and convalescent COVID-19 samples originated in the United States, Italy and Spain.

The protocol was immunoSEQ multiplex PCR, while the TCRdb copy is restricted to in-frame clones and leaves out a portion. The data show some 96,000 clones, with approximately 87% seen just once and 9.5% to 12% held by the top ten. The CDR3 covers 15 residues. Germline V lookup: CDR1 MNHNS, CDR2 SASEGT. V shed 0 bases and J 2 bases; nucleotides not matched to a gene: 3. Sequencing was carried out using peripheral blood. The clonotype comes from a human donor in a cohort sampled during active COVID-19. The genes are TRBV6-1 and TRBJ2-7, with 8 bases aligning to TRBD2. The CDR3 loop reads CASSEARGGTYEQYF. CDR3 DNA: TGTGCCAGCAGTGAAGCTCGGGGGGGGACCTACGAGCAGTACTTC.